This T cell receptor beta chain came from a study of T cell responses to AZD1222 COVID-19 vaccine. Notes on the study in general: When two AZD1222 doses had been given, Spike-specific TCR breadth and depth rose. Repertoires in all cases were sampled only once the peak T cell response had passed. Spike-wide coverage was observed for vaccine-associated CD4 TCRs, with dominant responses at 160-218 and 743-854.

With respect to this clone: Antigen: not known.

Repertoires were generated with immunoSEQ multiplex PCR, while TCRdb's copy carries only in-frame clones and drops some. The data contain fewer than 200,000 clones, approximately 90% of them seen just once; the ten biggest clones take up roughly 26%. The clonotype was recovered from an adult who received the AZD1222 COVID-19 vaccine. This material consisted of peripheral blood, taken 28 days after the second AZD1222 dose.

In DNA form, the CDR3 reads TGCGCCAGCAGCCAAGATGAGGGTTTGTCCACTGAAGCTTTCTTT. Protein sequence: CASSQDEGLSTEAFF. J is TRBJ1-1 and V is TRBV4-3, with no clear D. Trimming took off 0 bases at V and 4 bases at J, with 12 bases between the two ends. The germline gives CDR1 LGHNA, CDR2 YSLEER. This CDR3 comprises 15 residues.